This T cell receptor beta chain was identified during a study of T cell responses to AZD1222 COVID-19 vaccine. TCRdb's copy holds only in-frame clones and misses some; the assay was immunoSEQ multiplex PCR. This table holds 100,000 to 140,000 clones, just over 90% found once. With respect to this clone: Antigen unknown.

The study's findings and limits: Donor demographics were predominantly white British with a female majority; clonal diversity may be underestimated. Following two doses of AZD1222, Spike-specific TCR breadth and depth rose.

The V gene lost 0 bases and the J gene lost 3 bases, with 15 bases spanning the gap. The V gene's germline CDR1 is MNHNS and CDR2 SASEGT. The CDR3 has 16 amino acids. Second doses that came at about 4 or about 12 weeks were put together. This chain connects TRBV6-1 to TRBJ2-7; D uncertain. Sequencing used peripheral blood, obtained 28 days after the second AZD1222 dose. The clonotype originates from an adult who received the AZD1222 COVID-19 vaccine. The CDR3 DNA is TGTGCCAGCAGTGAAGCGTCACGGCTCCCCCTCTACGAGCAGTACTTC. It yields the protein CASSEASRLPLYEQYF.